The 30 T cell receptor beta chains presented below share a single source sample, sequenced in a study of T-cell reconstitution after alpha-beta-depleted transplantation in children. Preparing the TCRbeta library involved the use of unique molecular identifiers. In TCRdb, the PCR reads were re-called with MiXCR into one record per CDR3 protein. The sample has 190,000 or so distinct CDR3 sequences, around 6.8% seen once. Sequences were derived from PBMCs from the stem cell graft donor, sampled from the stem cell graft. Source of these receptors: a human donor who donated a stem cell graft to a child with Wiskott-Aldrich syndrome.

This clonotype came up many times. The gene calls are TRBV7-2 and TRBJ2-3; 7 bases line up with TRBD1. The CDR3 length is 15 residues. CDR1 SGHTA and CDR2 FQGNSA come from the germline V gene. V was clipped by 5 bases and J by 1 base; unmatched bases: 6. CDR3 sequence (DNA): TGTGCCAGCAGCCCCTTAGGGGGCGGCACAGATACGCAGTATTTT. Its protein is CASSPLGGGTDTQYF.

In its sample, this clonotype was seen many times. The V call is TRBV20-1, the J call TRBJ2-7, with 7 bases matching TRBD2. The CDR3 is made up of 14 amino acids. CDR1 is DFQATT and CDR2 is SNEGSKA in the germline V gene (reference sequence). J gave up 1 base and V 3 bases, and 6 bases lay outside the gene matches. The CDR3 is CSASKRESSYEQYF. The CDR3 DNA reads TGCAGTGCTAGTAAGCGGGAAAGTTCCTACGAGCAGTACTTC.

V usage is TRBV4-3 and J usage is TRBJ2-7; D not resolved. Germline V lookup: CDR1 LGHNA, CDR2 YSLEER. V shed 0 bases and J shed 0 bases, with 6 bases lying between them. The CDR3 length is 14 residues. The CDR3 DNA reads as TGCGCCAGCAGCCAAGATACGGCCTCCTACGAGCAGTACTTC. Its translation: CASSQDTASYEQYF.

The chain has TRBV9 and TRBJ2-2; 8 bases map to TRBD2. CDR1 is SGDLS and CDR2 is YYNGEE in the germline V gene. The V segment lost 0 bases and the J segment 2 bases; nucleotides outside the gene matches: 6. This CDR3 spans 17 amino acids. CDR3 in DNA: TGTGCCAGCAGCGTAGTCCCAGCGGGGGCTAACACCGGGGAGCTGTTTTTT. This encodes CASSVVPAGANTGELFF.

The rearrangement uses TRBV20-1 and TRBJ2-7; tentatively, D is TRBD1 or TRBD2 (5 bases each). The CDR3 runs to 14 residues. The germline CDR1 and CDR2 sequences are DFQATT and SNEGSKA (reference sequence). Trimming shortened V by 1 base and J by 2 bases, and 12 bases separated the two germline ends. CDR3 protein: CSARVFQGAYEQYF. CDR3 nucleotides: TGCAGTGCTAGAGTTTTCCAGGGAGCCTACGAGCAGTACTTC.

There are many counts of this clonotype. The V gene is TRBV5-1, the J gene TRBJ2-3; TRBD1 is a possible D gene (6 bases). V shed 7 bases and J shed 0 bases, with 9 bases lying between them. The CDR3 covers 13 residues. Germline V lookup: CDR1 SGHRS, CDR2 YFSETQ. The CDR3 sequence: CASWTASTDTQYF. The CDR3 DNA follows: TGCGCCAGCTGGACAGCGAGCACAGATACGCAGTATTTT.

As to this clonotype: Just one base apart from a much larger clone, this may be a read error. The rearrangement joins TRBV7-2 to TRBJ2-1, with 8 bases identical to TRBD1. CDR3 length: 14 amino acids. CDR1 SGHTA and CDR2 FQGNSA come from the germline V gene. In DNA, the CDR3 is TGTGCCAGCGGCTTAGGTCACAGGGGGAATGAGCAGTTCTTC. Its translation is CASGLGHRGNEQFF.

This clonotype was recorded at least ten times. The CDR3 DNA follows: TGTGCCACCCTCGGCGGATCAAATGAAAAACTGTTTTTT. The encoded protein is CATLGGSNEKLFF. The chain employs TRBV6-4 and TRBJ1-4; D remains ambiguous. Germline lookup yields CDR1 MRHNA and CDR2 SNTAGT. Trimming pared 10 bases from V and 5 bases from J, leaving 14 bases between. This CDR3 region has 13 residues.

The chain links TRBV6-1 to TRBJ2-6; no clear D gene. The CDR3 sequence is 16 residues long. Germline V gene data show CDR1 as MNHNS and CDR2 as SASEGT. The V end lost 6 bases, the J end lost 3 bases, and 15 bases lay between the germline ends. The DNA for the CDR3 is TGTGCCAGCAGATCATCGGGTGGGGATGGGGCCAACGTCCTGACTTTC. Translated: CASRSSGGDGANVLTF.

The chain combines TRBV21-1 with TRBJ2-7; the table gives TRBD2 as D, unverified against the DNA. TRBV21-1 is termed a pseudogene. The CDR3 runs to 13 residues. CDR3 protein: CASKEHVRDEQYF. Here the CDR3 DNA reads TGTGCCAGCAAAGAGCATGTGCGGGACGAGCAGTACTTC.

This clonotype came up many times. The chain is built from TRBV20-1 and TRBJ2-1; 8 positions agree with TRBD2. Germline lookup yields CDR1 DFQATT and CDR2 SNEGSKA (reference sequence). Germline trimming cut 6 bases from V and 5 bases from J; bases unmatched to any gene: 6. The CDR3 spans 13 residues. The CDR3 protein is CSAWRGVNNEQFF. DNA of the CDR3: TGCAGTGCGTGGCGGGGGGTTAACAATGAGCAGTTCTTC.

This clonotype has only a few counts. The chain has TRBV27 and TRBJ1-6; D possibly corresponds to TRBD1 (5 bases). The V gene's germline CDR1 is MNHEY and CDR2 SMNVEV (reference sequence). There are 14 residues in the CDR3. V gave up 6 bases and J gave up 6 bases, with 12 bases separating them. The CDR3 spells CASSRRVANSPLHF. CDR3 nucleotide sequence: TGTGCCAGCAGCCGCAGGGTAGCTAATTCACCCCTCCACTTT.

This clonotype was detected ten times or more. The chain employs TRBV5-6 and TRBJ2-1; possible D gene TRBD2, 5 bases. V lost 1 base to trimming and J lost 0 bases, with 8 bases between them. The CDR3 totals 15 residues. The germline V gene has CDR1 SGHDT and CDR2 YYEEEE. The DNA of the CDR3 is TGTGCCAGCAGCTTGCGGCGGGTCTCCTACAATGAGCAGTTCTTC. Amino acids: CASSLRRVSYNEQFF. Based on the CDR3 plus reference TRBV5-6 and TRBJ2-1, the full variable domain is DAGVTQSPTHLIKTRGQQVTLRCSPKSGHDTVSWYQQALGQGPQFIFQYYEEEERQRGNFPDRFSGHQFPNYSSELNVNALLLGDSALYLCASSLRRVSYNEQFFGPGTRLTVL.

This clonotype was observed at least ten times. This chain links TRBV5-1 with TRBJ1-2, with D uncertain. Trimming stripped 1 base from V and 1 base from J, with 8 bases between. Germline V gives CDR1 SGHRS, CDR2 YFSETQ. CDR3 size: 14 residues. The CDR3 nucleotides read TGCGCCAGCAGCTTGTCTACAAATAACTATGGCTACACCTTC. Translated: CASSLSTNNYGYTF.

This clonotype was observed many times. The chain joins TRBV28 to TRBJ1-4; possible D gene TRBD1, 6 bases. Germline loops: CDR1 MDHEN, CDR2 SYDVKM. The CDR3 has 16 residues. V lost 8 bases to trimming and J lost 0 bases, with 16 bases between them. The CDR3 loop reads CASVRTVEATNEKLFF. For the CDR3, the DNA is TGTGCCAGCGTCCGGACAGTTGAGGCAACTAATGAAAAACTGTTTTTT.

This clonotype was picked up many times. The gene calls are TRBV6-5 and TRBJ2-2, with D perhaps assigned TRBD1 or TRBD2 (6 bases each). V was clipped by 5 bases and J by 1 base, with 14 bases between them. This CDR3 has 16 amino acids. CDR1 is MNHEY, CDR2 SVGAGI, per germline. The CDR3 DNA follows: TGTGCCAGCAGTCTACTGGGGGGCTTGAACACCGGGGAGCTGTTTTTT. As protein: CASSLLGGLNTGELFF.

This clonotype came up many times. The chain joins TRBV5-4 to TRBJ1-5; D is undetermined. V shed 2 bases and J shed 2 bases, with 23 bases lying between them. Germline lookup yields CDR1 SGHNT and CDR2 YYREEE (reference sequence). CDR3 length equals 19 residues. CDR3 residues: CASSLLKSVGIYGNQPQHF. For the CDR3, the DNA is TGTGCCAGCAGCTTATTGAAATCTGTGGGGATTTACGGCAATCAGCCCCAGCATTTT. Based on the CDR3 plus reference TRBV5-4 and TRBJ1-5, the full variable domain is ETGVTQSPTHLIKTRGQQVTLRCSSQSGHNTVSWYQQALGQGPQFIFQYYREEENGRGNFPPRFSGLQFPNYSSELNVNALELDDSALYLCASSLLKSVGIYGNQPQHFGDGTRLSIL.

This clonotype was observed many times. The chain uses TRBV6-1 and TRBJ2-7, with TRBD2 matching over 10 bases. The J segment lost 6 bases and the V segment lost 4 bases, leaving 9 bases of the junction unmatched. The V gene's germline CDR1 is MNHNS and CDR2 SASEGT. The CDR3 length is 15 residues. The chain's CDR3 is CASSVLAGASSEQYF. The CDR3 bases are TGTGCCAGCAGTGTCCTAGCGGGAGCGTCATCCGAGCAGTACTTC.

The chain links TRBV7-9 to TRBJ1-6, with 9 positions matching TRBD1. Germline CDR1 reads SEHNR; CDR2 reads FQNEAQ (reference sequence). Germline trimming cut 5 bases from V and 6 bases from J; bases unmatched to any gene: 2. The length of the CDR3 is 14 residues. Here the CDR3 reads CASSQGQGNSPLHF. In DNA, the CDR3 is TGTGCCAGCAGCCAGGGACAGGGTAATTCACCCCTCCACTTT.

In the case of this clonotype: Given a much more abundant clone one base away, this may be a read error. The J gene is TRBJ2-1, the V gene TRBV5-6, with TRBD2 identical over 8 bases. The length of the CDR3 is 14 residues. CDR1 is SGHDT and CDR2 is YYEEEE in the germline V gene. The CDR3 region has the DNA TGTGCCAGCAACTTGCGCGCGGGGGGTTACCAGCAGTTCTTC. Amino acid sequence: CASNLRAGGYQQFF.

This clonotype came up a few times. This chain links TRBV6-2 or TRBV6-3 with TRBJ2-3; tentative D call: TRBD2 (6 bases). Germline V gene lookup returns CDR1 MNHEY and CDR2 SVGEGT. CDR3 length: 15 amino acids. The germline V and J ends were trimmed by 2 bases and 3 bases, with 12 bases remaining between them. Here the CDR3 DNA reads TGTGCCAGCAGTTACGGCGGAGGGCAAACAGATACGCAGTATTTT. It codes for CASSYGGGQTDTQYF.

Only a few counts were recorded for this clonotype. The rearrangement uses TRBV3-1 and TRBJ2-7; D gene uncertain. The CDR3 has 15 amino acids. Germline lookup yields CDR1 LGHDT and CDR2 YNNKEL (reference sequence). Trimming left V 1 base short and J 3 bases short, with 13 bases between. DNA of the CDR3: TGTGCCAGCAGCCAAGCCGCCGCGAACCTCTACGAGCAGTACTTC. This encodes CASSQAAANLYEQYF.

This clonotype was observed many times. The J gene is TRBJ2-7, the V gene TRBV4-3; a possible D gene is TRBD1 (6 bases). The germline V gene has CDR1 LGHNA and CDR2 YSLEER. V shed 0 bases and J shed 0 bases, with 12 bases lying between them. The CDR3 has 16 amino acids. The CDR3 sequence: CASSQDLRGSSYEQYF. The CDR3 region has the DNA TGCGCCAGCAGCCAAGACTTAAGGGGGAGCTCCTACGAGCAGTACTTC.

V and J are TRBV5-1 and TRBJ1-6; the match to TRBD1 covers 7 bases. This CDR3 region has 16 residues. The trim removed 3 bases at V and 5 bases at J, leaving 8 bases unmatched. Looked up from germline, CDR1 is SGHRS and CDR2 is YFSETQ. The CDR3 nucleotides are TGCGCCAGCAGCTCCGGACAGGCCTGGAATAATTCACCCCTCCACTTT. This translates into CASSSGQAWNNSPLHF. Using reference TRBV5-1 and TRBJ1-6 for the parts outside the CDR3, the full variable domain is KAGVTQTPRYLIKTRGQQVTLSCSPISGHRSVSWYQQTPGQGLQFLFEYFSETQRNKGNFPGRFSGRQFSNSRSEMNVSTLELGDSALYLCASSSGQAWNNSPLHFGNGTRLTVT.

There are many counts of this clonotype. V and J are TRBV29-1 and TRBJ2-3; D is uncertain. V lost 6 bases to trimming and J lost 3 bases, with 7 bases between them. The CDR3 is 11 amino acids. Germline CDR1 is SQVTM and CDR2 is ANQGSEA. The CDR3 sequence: CSVTRTDTQYF. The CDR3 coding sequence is TGCAGCGTAACACGAACAGATACGCAGTATTTT.

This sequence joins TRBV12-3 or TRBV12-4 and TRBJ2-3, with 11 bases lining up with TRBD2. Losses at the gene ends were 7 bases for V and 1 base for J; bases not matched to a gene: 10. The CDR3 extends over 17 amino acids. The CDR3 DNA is TGTGCCAGCAAGCTCCTGACTAGCGGGGATCGCACAGATACGCAGTATTTT. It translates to CASKLLTSGDRTDTQYF.

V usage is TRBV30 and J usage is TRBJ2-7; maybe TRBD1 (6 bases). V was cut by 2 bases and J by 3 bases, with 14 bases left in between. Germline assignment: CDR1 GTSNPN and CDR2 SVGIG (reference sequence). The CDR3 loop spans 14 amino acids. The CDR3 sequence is CAWSTGYDVYEQYF. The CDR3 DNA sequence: TGTGCCTGGAGTACAGGGTACGATGTCTACGAGCAGTACTTC. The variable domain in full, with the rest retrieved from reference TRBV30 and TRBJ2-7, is SQTIHQWPATLVQPVGSPLSLECTVEGTSNPNLYWYRQAAGRGLQLLFYSVGIGQISSEVPQNLSASRPQDRQFILSSKKLLLSDSGFYLCAWSTGYDVYEQYFGPGTRLTVT.

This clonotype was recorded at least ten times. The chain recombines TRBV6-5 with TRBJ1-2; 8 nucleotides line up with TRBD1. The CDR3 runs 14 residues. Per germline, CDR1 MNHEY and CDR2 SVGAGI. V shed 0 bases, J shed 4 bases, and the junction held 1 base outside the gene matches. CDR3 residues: CASSYSQGAYGYTF. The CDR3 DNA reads TGTGCCAGCAGTTACTCCCAGGGGGCCTATGGCTACACCTTC.

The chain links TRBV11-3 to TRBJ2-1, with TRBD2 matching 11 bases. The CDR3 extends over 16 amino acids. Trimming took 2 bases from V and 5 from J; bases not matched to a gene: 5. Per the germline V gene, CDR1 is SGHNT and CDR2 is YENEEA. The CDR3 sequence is CASSLLGLAGDNEQFF. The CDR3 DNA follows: TGTGCCAGCAGCTTACTAGGACTAGCGGGTGACAATGAGCAGTTCTTC.

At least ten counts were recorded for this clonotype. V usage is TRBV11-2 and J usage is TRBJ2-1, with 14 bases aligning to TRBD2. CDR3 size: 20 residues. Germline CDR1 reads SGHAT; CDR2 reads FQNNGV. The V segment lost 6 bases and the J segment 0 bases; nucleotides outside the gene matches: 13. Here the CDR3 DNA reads TGTGCCAGCAGGGCTCGTACGGGACTAGCGGGGGTTAGCTCCTACAATGAGCAGTTCTTC. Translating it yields CASRARTGLAGVSSYNEQFF.